The 25 T cell receptor beta chains presented below share a single source sample, sequenced in a study of T-cell reconstitution after alpha-beta-depleted transplantation in children. Preparing the TCRbeta library involved the use of unique molecular identifiers. TCRdb recomputed calls from the PCR reads with MiXCR, one row per CDR3 protein. In the table there are about 200,000 distinct CDR3 sequences, roughly 14% of which are singletons. Sequenced material: PBMCs from the stem cell graft donor, taken from the stem cell graft. These receptors came from a human donor who donated a stem cell graft to a child with acute lymphoblastic leukemia.

This clonotype was seen ten or more times. The chain uses TRBV5-1 and TRBJ1-1, with TRBD1 identical over 8 bases. CDR3 length: 15 amino acids. The J segment lost 1 base and the V segment lost 3 bases, leaving 5 bases of the junction unmatched. Germline V lookup: CDR1 SGHRS, CDR2 YFSETQ. CDR3 in DNA: TGCGCCAGCAGCTGGAGACAGGGGACGAACACTGAAGCTTTCTTT. Translating it yields CASSWRQGTNTEAFF. The variable domain in full, with the rest retrieved from reference TRBV5-1 and TRBJ1-1, is KAGVTQTPRYLIKTRGQQVTLSCSPISGHRSVSWYQQTPGQGLQFLFEYFSETQRNKGNFPGRFSGRQFSNSRSEMNVSTLELGDSALYLCASSWRQGTNTEAFFGQGTRLTVV.

The table lists this clonotype with many counts. The rearrangement links TRBV10-3 to TRBJ2-1; 8 bases are a match to TRBD2. This CDR3 is 17 amino acids long. The germline V gene has CDR1 ENHRY and CDR2 SYGVKD. Germline trimming cut 3 bases from V and 11 bases from J; bases unmatched to any gene: 18. The CDR3 protein is CAISDERERFTGKQQFF. DNA of the CDR3: TGTGCCATCAGTGATGAGCGGGAGAGGTTTACGGGAAAGCAGCAGTTCTTC.

This clonotype occurred many times. The gene calls are TRBV30 and TRBJ1-1, with 7 bases identical to TRBD1. From germline, CDR1 is GTSNPN and CDR2 SVGIG (reference sequence). V shed 1 base and J 1 base; nucleotides not matched to a gene: 6. The CDR3 contains 15 residues. The DNA for the CDR3 is TGTGCCTGGAGTGATAAATGGACAGGGAACACTGAAGCTTTCTTT. This encodes CAWSDKWTGNTEAFF.

There are many counts of this clonotype. The chain joins TRBV7-9 to TRBJ2-7; TRBD2 might be the D (6 bases). V was trimmed by 4 bases and J by 5 bases, leaving 12 bases between them. Germline CDR1 is SEHNR and CDR2 is FQNEAQ (reference sequence). The CDR3 sequence is 13 residues long. The CDR3 sequence is CASSSTSSHEQYF. The CDR3 DNA reads as TGTGCCAGCAGCTCGACTAGTTCCCACGAGCAGTACTTC.

In its sample, this clonotype was seen many times. CDR3 coding DNA: TGTGCCAGCAGCTTAAATACCCTAGAGACCCAGTACTTC. It is translated as CASSLNTLETQYF. The chain carries TRBV7-2 and TRBJ2-5; no firm D call. The germline V gene has CDR1 SGHTA and CDR2 FQGNSA. V lost 2 bases and J lost 4, with 8 bases in between. This CDR3 has 13 residues.

This clonotype was picked up many times. The J gene is TRBJ2-7, the V gene TRBV5-1, with D perhaps being TRBD1 or TRBD2 (5 bases each). Germline CDR1 is SGHRS and CDR2 is YFSETQ. V shed 1 base and J shed 3 bases, with 11 bases lying between them. CDR3 length: 14 amino acids. DNA of the CDR3: TGCGCCAGCAGCTTGCGGGAAGGGGACTACGAGCAGTACTTC. The encoded protein is CASSLREGDYEQYF.

The chain joins TRBV20-1 to TRBJ2-5; TRBD1 matches 10 bases. The CDR3 is 16 residues long. V was pared by 0 bases and J by 5 bases, with 9 bases of the junction left unmatched. Per the germline V gene, CDR1 is DFQATT and CDR2 is SNEGSKA (reference sequence). The CDR3, as DNA: TGCAGTGCTAGAGATCTGGGGACAGGGGCCTCGGAGACCCAGTACTTC. Its protein product is CSARDLGTGASETQYF.

V and J are TRBV4-2 and TRBJ2-3; no clear D. Germline CDR1 reads LGHNA; CDR2 reads YNFKEQ. Trimming took off 0 bases at V and 1 base at J, with 11 bases between the two ends. This CDR3 has 16 amino acids. CDR3 region: CASSQDDPLGTDTQYF. CDR3 in DNA: TGTGCCAGCAGCCAAGATGATCCCCTCGGCACAGATACGCAGTATTTT.

This clonotype was detected once. The J gene is TRBJ1-1, the V gene TRBV13, with 8 bases that match TRBD1. V lost 5 bases, J lost 0 bases, and 8 bases stayed unmatched. The germline V gene has CDR1 PRHDT and CDR2 FYEKMQ (reference sequence). The CDR3 runs to 16 residues. The CDR3 nucleotides are TGTGCCAGCAGCCCGGGAGGACAGGGTCTGAACACTGAAGCTTTCTTT. Protein sequence: CASSPGGQGLNTEAFF.

This clonotype showed up many times. V gene TRBV5-1 combines with J gene TRBJ2-1; a possible D gene is TRBD1 (6 bases). The V end was cut by 4 bases, the J end by 5 bases, with 13 bases between. Germline CDR1 and CDR2: SGHRS and YFSETQ. The CDR3 has 14 amino acids. The DNA of the CDR3 is TGCGCCAGCAGCCCCAATTACAGGGACAATGAGCAGTTCTTC. This translates into CASSPNYRDNEQFF.

Many counts were recorded for this clonotype. The V and J genes are TRBV20-1 and TRBJ1-2; a weak D match, TRBD1 (5 bases). The germline V gene encodes CDR1 DFQATT and CDR2 SNEGSKA (reference sequence). The CDR3 has 14 residues. Deletions cut 3 bases from V and 2 bases from J, with 13 bases between. The chain's CDR3 is CSARSAGGNYGYTF. Here the CDR3 DNA reads TGCAGTGCTAGGTCCGCCGGGGGAAACTATGGCTACACCTTC.

This clonotype was recorded many times. This chain links TRBV5-1 with TRBJ1-2; no firm D call. V was cut by 0 bases and J by 1 base, with 10 bases left in between. Germline CDR1 is SGHRS and CDR2 is YFSETQ. This CDR3 has 15 residues. The CDR3 loop reads CASSLAGNHNYGYTF. The CDR3 DNA is TGCGCCAGCAGCTTGGCCGGCAACCATAACTATGGCTACACCTTC.

This clonotype was observed many times. The CDR3 region is CASSFRRGVDGYTF. The DNA of the CDR3 is TGTGCCAGCAGTTTTCGGAGGGGCGTCGATGGCTACACCTTC. This sequence joins TRBV28 and TRBJ1-2, with D perhaps TRBD1 (5 bases). The CDR3 is 14 amino acids. Germline V gives CDR1 MDHEN, CDR2 SYDVKM. With 3 bases removed from V and 6 bases from J, the gap between germline ends came to 14 bases.

This chain links TRBV2 with TRBJ1-5, with a tentative D call TRBD1 (5 bases). Per germline, CDR1 SNHLY and CDR2 FYNNEI. The CDR3 spans 13 residues. The ends were cut back, 6 bases at V and 0 bases at J, with 6 bases in the middle. Here the CDR3 reads CASRQDSNQPQHF. CDR3 nucleotide sequence: TGTGCCAGCAGACAGGATAGCAATCAGCCCCAGCATTTT.

This clonotype was detected many times. The chain links TRBV5-1 to TRBJ2-7; 9 bases fit TRBD1. Trimming took 0 bases from V and 12 from J; bases not matched to a gene: 10. The CDR3 runs to 14 residues. Germline V CDR1 and CDR2: SGHRS, YFSETQ. The CDR3 spells CASSLEGQGRRLYF. DNA for the CDR3: TGCGCCAGCAGCTTGGAGGGACAGGGACGACGGTTGTACTTC. Using reference TRBV5-1 and TRBJ2-7 for the parts outside the CDR3, the full variable domain is KAGVTQTPRYLIKTRGQQVTLSCSPISGHRSVSWYQQTPGQGLQFLFEYFSETQRNKGNFPGRFSGRQFSNSRSEMNVSTLELGDSALYLCASSLEGQGRRLYFGPGTRLTVT.

Comments on this clonotype: This may be a read error: a much more frequent sequence differs by one nucleotide. CDR3 loop: CASSLHRGTDSYDQYF. The CDR3 DNA reads TGCGCCAGCAGCCTCCACAGGGGAACAGACTCCTACGACCAGTACTTC. The rearrangement links TRBV4-1 to TRBJ2-7; TRBD1 agrees at 7 bases. Germline V gene data show CDR1 as MGHRA and CDR2 as YSYEKL. This CDR3 has 16 residues.

This clonotype was counted at least ten times. CDR3 coding DNA: TGTGCCAGCAGAATGACGGGAAACGGAGAAAAACTGTTTTTT. Amino acid sequence: CASRMTGNGEKLFF. The rearrangement joins TRBV12-3 or TRBV12-4 to TRBJ1-4; D is unclear. The CDR3 contains 14 residues. The V and J ends lost 6 bases and 8 bases respectively, with 16 bases between them.

Concerning this clonotype: With a much larger clone just one base away, this may be a read error. The V call is TRBV7-9, the J call TRBJ2-1, with D tentatively TRBD1 (5 bases). The CDR3 is 15 amino acids. Germline assignment: CDR1 SEHNR and CDR2 FQNEAQ (reference sequence). CDR3 loop: CASSLRSQGGNEKFF. In DNA form, the CDR3 reads TGTGCCAGCAGCTTAAGGTCTCAGGGTGGGAATGAGAAGTTCTTC.

This clonotype was seen ten or more times. The rearrangement uses TRBV4-1 and TRBJ1-5; D gene ambiguous. CDR3 size: 16 residues. V lost 4 bases and J lost 1, with 14 bases in between. Germline lookup yields CDR1 MGHRA and CDR2 YSYEKL. CDR3 DNA sequence: TGCGCCAGCAGCCCTGAGCCCAGGCAGAGCAATCAGCCCCAGCATTTT. Translation: CASSPEPRQSNQPQHF.

Many counts were recorded for this clonotype. This chain joins TRBV21-1 and TRBJ2-1; the table's D call, TRBD1, was not checked against the DNA. TRBV21-1 is an annotated pseudogene. This CDR3 has 17 amino acids. CDR3 DNA sequence: TGTGCCAGCAGCGTCCGGGACAGGGGGCCATGTAACAATGAGCAGTTCTTC. Amino acids: CASSVRDRGPCNNEQFF.

This clonotype was counted many times. CDR3 DNA: TGCGCCAGCAGCGATCGGGCCAGGACAGATACGCAGTATTTT. Translation gives CASSDRARTDTQYF. This chain connects TRBV5-1 to TRBJ2-3; D is uncertain. Trimming cost V 4 bases and J 3 bases, with 12 bases left between them. Germline CDR1 and CDR2: SGHRS and YFSETQ. The CDR3 extends over 14 amino acids.

This clonotype was picked up many times. V gene TRBV5-1 combines with J gene TRBJ2-2; 8 bases are shared with TRBD2. The germline CDR1 and CDR2 sequences are SGHRS and YFSETQ. J was trimmed by 3 bases and V by 1 base; bases with no gene match: 8. This CDR3 region has 17 residues. CDR3 amino acids: CASSLSTGTRDTGELFF. The CDR3 coding sequence is TGCGCCAGCAGCTTGAGTACCGGGACTAGGGACACCGGGGAGCTGTTTTTT.

The chain recombines TRBV12-3 or TRBV12-4 with TRBJ2-7; TRBD2 aligns across 8 bases. The J segment lost 6 bases and the V segment lost 0 bases, leaving 7 bases of the junction unmatched. The CDR3 extends over 15 amino acids. This chain's CDR3 is CASSLAGTSASEQYF. The CDR3 DNA reads as TGTGCCAGCAGTTTAGCCGGGACTAGTGCTTCCGAGCAGTACTTC.

This clonotype was seen ten or more times. V and J are TRBV12-3 or TRBV12-4 and TRBJ1-2; 7 nucleotides align to TRBD1. This CDR3 contains 15 residues. V gave up 5 bases and J gave up 7 bases; unmatched junction bases: 13. CDR3 nucleotide sequence: TGTGCCAGCAGTCCGGGGACAGTAGGACCTTCTGGCTACACCTTC. This translates into CASSPGTVGPSGYTF.

This clonotype was observed many times. This chain connects TRBV5-8 to TRBJ2-7, with TRBD1 matching over 10 bases. Germline V gene lookup returns CDR1 SGHTS and CDR2 YDEGEE. V lost 5 bases and J lost 7; bases outside the gene matches: 12. This CDR3 contains 15 residues. The CDR3 sequence: CASSPGTGVLGEQYF. The CDR3 bases are TGTGCCAGCAGTCCCGGGACAGGGGTTCTTGGAGAGCAGTACTTC.